These 30 T cell receptor beta chains originate from one sample sequenced in a study of T cells in Graves' hyperthyroidism and ophthalmopathy. TCR beta CDR3 regions were amplified from RNA. A first-round RT-PCR of the TCR CDR3 used the HTBI primer set. One entry per CDR3 protein, called by TCRdb with MiXCR from the multiplex PCR reads. The sample yields about 460,000 distinct CDR3 sequences, approximately 22% seen once. What was sequenced was blood. These receptors were collected from a woman in her seventies with Graves' ophthalmopathy.

This clonotype appeared a few times. The rearrangement uses TRBV11-2 and TRBJ1-1; tentatively, D is TRBD1 (5 bases). Germline assignment: CDR1 SGHAT and CDR2 FQNNGV. This CDR3 is 14 amino acids long. V lost 4 bases and J 3 bases, leaving 12 bases between the germline ends. CDR3 in DNA: TGTGCCAGCAGCTCTACGGGACGGCACACTGAAGCTTTCTTT. This gives the protein CASSSTGRHTEAFF. Full variable domain (outside the CDR3, taken from reference TRBV11-2 and TRBJ1-1): EAGVAQSPRYKIIEKRQSVAFWCNPISGHATLYWYQQILGQGPKLLIQFQNNGVVDDSQLPKDRFSAERLKGVDSTLKIQPAKLEDSAVYLCASSSTGRHTEAFFGQGTRLTVV.

The chain recombines TRBV6-5 with TRBJ1-5; the D gene is possibly TRBD1 (5 bases). Germline V gives CDR1 MNHEY, CDR2 SVGAGI. V lost 2 bases, J lost 7 bases, and 12 bases lay in between. This CDR3 is built from 14 residues. CDR3 loop: CASSYGQGGQPQHF. The CDR3 DNA is TGTGCCAGCAGTTACGGGCAGGGAGGACAGCCCCAGCATTTT.

Concerning this clonotype: This could be a read error, since a much larger clone is one nucleotide away. This chain connects TRBV6-2 or TRBV6-3 to TRBJ1-1; 7 bases fit TRBD1. Germline V gene lookup returns CDR1 MNHEY and CDR2 SVGEGT. V shed 5 bases and J 5 bases; nucleotides not matched to a gene: 11. The CDR3 covers 15 residues. CDR3 bases: TGTGCCAGCAGTCCCGGGACAGTTTCCGGTACTGAAGCTTTCTTT. Translating it yields CASSPGTVSGTEAFF.

In this sample, this clonotype turned up a few times. V usage is TRBV7-9 and J usage is TRBJ2-1; D call uncertain. This CDR3 comprises 14 residues. V was shortened by 3 bases and J by 2 bases, with 8 bases between the two germline ends. Germline V gives CDR1 SEHNR, CDR2 FQNEAQ (reference sequence). For the CDR3, the DNA is TGTGCCAGCAGCTTGGGTAGGACCTACAATGAGCAGTTCTTC. It is translated as CASSLGRTYNEQFF.

The chain combines TRBV28 with TRBJ1-3; D uncertain. The V and J ends lost 5 bases and 0 bases respectively, with 14 bases between them. The CDR3 extends over 16 amino acids. Germline V gives CDR1 MDHEN, CDR2 SYDVKM. CDR3 region: CASSTFGFHSGNTIYF. Written as DNA, the CDR3 is TGTGCCAGCAGTACCTTCGGGTTTCACTCTGGAAACACCATATATTTT.

This clonotype occurred many times. V and J are TRBV6-6 and TRBJ2-1; TRBD2 matches 8 bases. CDR1 MNHNY and CDR2 SVGAGI come from the germline V gene (reference sequence). The CDR3 loop spans 17 amino acids. V was clipped by 0 bases and J by 9 bases; unmatched bases: 13. This CDR3 is CASSYSILAGLEIEQFF. The CDR3 nucleotides are TGTGCCAGCAGTTACTCGATATTAGCGGGACTAGAAATTGAGCAGTTCTTC.

The V call is TRBV6-1, the J call TRBJ1-2; D not resolved. CDR3 length: 18 amino acids. Trimming cost V 6 bases and J 2 bases, with 25 bases left between them. Germline loops: CDR1 MNHNS, CDR2 SASEGT. In DNA, the CDR3 is TGTGCCAGCAGCCCCTACGAGAATGTCAACATCGCCAACTATGGCTACACCTTC. Residues: CASSPYENVNIANYGYTF.

The rearrangement links TRBV18 to TRBJ2-6; D is perhaps TRBD1 (6 bases). V lost 3 bases and J 0 bases, leaving 12 bases between the germline ends. In germline, CDR1 is KGHSH, CDR2 LQKENI. The CDR3 length is 17 residues. The CDR3 sequence: CASSPGQLSSGANVLTF. CDR3 DNA: TGTGCCAGCTCACCCGGACAGCTCAGCTCTGGGGCCAACGTCCTGACTTTC. The full variable domain, rest sourced from reference TRBV18 and TRBJ2-6, is NAGVMQNPRHLVRRRGQEARLRCSPMKGHSHVYWYRQLPEEGLKFMVYLQKENIIDESGMPKERFSAEFPKEGPSILRIQQVVRGDSAAYFCASSPGQLSSGANVLTFGAGSRLTVL.

This clonotype occurred many times. The V gene is TRBV20-1, the J gene TRBJ1-5; 7 nucleotides match TRBD1. V lost 5 bases to trimming and J lost 3 bases; unmatched junction nucleotides: 4. Germline values: CDR1 DFQATT, CDR2 SNEGSKA (reference sequence). The CDR3 runs 13 residues. CDR3 sequence (DNA): TGCAGTGCTTCGACAGGGCCCAATCAGCCCCAGCATTTT. Translated: CSASTGPNQPQHF.

The table lists this clonotype with a few counts. This chain uses TRBV2 with TRBJ1-6; the D is unclear. Germline lookup yields CDR1 SNHLY and CDR2 FYNNEI. The CDR3 runs to 17 residues. V dropped 2 bases and J dropped 0 bases, with 11 bases sitting between them. The CDR3 sequence: CASSERRPSSYNSPLHF. DNA for the CDR3: TGTGCCAGCAGTGAAAGGCGGCCTAGCTCCTATAATTCACCCCTCCACTTT.

This clonotype was counted at least ten times. This chain's CDR3 is CASSPEGYGYTF. CDR3 nucleotide sequence: TGTGCCAGCTCACCGGAGGGCTATGGCTACACCTTC. The chain couples TRBV18 to TRBJ1-2; D gene ambiguous. With 3 bases removed from V and 4 bases from J, the gap between germline ends came to 6 bases. This CDR3 region has 12 residues. Per the germline V gene, CDR1 is KGHSH and CDR2 is LQKENI. The variable domain in full, completed from reference TRBV18 and TRBJ1-2, reads NAGVMQNPRHLVRRRGQEARLRCSPMKGHSHVYWYRQLPEEGLKFMVYLQKENIIDESGMPKERFSAEFPKEGPSILRIQQVVRGDSAAYFCASSPEGYGYTFGSGTRLTVV.

V is TRBV3-1 and J is TRBJ1-6; D may be TRBD1 (5 bases). In germline, CDR1 is LGHDT, CDR2 YNNKEL (reference sequence). V lost 4 bases to trimming and J lost 7 bases, with 14 bases between them. The CDR3 loop spans 15 amino acids. The CDR3 here is CASSLGDPQNSPLHF. The CDR3, as DNA: TGTGCCAGCAGCCTGGGGGATCCACAAAATTCACCCCTCCACTTT.

The table lists this clonotype with many counts. V and J are TRBV5-1 and TRBJ1-1; no clear D. This CDR3 region has 13 residues. CDR1 is SGHRS and CDR2 is YFSETQ in the germline V gene. Between the trimmed V and J ends, which lost 4 bases and 4 bases, there was a span of 11 bases. In nucleotides, the CDR3 is TGCGCCAGCAGCCTAAGATGGGGCACTGAAGCTTTCTTT. This gives the protein CASSLRWGTEAFF.

The chain carries TRBV20-1 and TRBJ1-2; TRBD1 matches at 10 bases. V lost 3 bases to trimming and J lost 6 bases; unmatched junction nucleotides: 10. CDR3 length equals 15 residues. Germline V gene sequence: CDR1 DFQATT, CDR2 SNEGSKA (reference sequence). CDR3 in amino acids: CSASPRDRGPNGYTF. The DNA of the CDR3 is TGCAGTGCTAGCCCCCGGGACAGGGGACCTAATGGCTACACCTTC.

The chain couples TRBV2 to TRBJ2-5, with D unresolved. Germline-derived CDR1 and CDR2 are SNHLY and FYNNEI. The CDR3 is 11 amino acids. V was shortened by 5 bases and J by 10 bases, with 11 bases between the two germline ends. CDR3 nucleotides: TGTGCCAGCAGTCCCTTCGACGACCAGTACTTC. Its protein is CASSPFDDQYF.

This clonotype was observed a few times. The CDR3 DNA follows: TGTGCCATCAGTGAGGGACTCTTAACCACTGTACAGCATTTT. Amino acid sequence: CAISEGLLTTVQHF. This rearrangement joins TRBV10-3 to TRBJ1-5; D gene unclear. Germline-derived CDR1 and CDR2 are ENHRY and SYGVKD. The CDR3 is 14 amino acids. V lost 2 bases to trimming and J lost 13 bases, with 18 bases between them.

On this clonotype: This may come from a read error, since a much larger clone is one base off. This rearrangement joins TRBV12-3 or TRBV12-4 to TRBJ1-2, with D tentatively TRBD1 (6 bases). Trimming took 3 bases from V and 12 from J, leaving 17 bases between them. The CDR3 covers 13 residues. The chain's CDR3 is CASSFRGGKGNTF. As DNA, the CDR3 is TGTGCCAGCAGTTTCAGGGGAGGGAAGGGCAACACCTTC.

Many counts were recorded for this clonotype. The V gene is TRBV12-3 or TRBV12-4, the J gene TRBJ2-3; D is possibly TRBD2 (6 bases). V was clipped by 6 bases and J by 5 bases, with 15 bases between them. The CDR3 totals 14 residues. In nucleotides, the CDR3 is TGTGCCAGCAGCCCAGCGGGTTCCGGAGATACGCAGTATTTT. Translating gives CASSPAGSGDTQYF.

The genes are TRBV7-9 and TRBJ1-4; no clear D. Trimming shortened V by 3 bases and J by 7 bases, and 15 bases separated the two germline ends. The length of the CDR3 is 15 residues. CDR1 is SEHNR, CDR2 FQNEAQ, per germline (reference sequence). DNA of the CDR3: TGTGCCAGCAGCTTTGACTTGAGAGGAGCTGAAAAACTGTTTTTT. Its translation: CASSFDLRGAEKLFF.

The V gene is TRBV20-1, the J gene TRBJ2-3, with 13 bases matching TRBD2. The CDR3 is 16 amino acids. Germline loops: CDR1 DFQATT, CDR2 SNEGSKA (reference sequence). Trimming removed 0 bases from V and 6 bases from J; junction bases left unmatched: 6. CDR3 region: CSARELAGGYSDTQYF. CDR3 bases: TGCAGTGCTAGAGAACTAGCGGGAGGGTACTCGGATACGCAGTATTTT.

V gene TRBV30 combines with J gene TRBJ2-7, with unresolved D. V was shortened by 0 bases and J by 2 bases, with 8 bases between the two germline ends. From germline, CDR1 is GTSNPN and CDR2 SVGIG (reference sequence). CDR3 length: 13 residues. CDR3 region: CAWSVLLTYEQYF. In nucleotides, the CDR3 is TGTGCCTGGAGTGTTCTTCTAACCTACGAGCAGTACTTC.

This clonotype was observed a handful of times. V usage is TRBV3-1 and J usage is TRBJ1-3, with D unclear. From germline, CDR1 is LGHDT and CDR2 YNNKEL (reference sequence). The CDR3 totals 16 residues. The ends were cut back, 4 bases at V and 4 bases at J, with 17 bases in the middle. DNA for the CDR3: TGTGCCAGCAGCCCCTCCCCGCCCGGGTGGGGAAACACCATATATTTT. Amino acids: CASSPSPPGWGNTIYF.

This clonotype was observed a few times. CDR3 sequence reads: CASSQDRSEQFF. The CDR3 coding sequence is TGCGCCAGCAGCCAAGATAGGAGTGAGCAGTTCTTC. The chain joins TRBV4-3 to TRBJ2-1; D is unresolved. CDR1 and CDR2 (germline): LGHNA, YSLEER. The V end was cut by 0 bases, the J end by 9 bases, with 6 bases between. The CDR3 covers 12 residues.

Remarks on this clonotype: Sequence at one end of the junction differs from germline and may be a read error. This chain links TRBV30 with TRBJ1-4; 9 bases align to TRBD1. The CDR3 spans 15 residues. The germline gives CDR1 GTSNPN, CDR2 SVGIG (reference sequence). The CDR3 protein is CAWSAGTGSNEKQFF. In DNA form, the CDR3 reads TGTGCCTGGAGTGCCGGGACAGGGTCTAATGAAAAACAGTTTTTT. The whole variable domain, filled in from reference TRBV30 and TRBJ1-4, reads SQTIHQWPATLVQPVGSPLSLECTVEGTSNPNLYWYRQAAGRGLQLLFYSVGIGQISSEVPQNLSASRPQDRQFILSSKKLLLSDSGFYLCAWSAGTGSNEKQFFGSGTQLSVL.

This clonotype has only a few counts. The rearrangement uses TRBV5-1 and TRBJ2-7; 8 bases fit TRBD1. V lost 6 bases, J lost 5 bases, and 13 bases stayed unmatched. The CDR3 contains 15 residues. CDR1 SGHRS and CDR2 YFSETQ come from the germline V gene. The CDR3: CASTSGQGSFNEQYF. The CDR3, as DNA: TGCGCCAGCACAAGTGGACAGGGATCTTTTAACGAGCAGTACTTC.

Comment on this clonotype: Being one base from a much bigger clone, this may be a read error. V gene TRBV12-3 or TRBV12-4 combines with J gene TRBJ2-2, with 13 positions matching TRBD2. This CDR3 spans 15 amino acids. As DNA, the CDR3 is TGTGCCGGCAGTCGGACTAGCGGGAGTACCGGGGAGCTGTTTTTT. Translated, it gives CAGSRTSGSTGELFF.

This clonotype has a count of ten or more. V gene TRBV7-6 combines with J gene TRBJ2-1; 9 bases fit TRBD2. V was clipped by 3 bases and J by 5 bases; unmatched bases: 5. Germline V CDR1 and CDR2: SGHVS, FNYEAQ. The CDR3 consists of 15 residues. The CDR3 DNA reads as TGTGCCAGCAGCTTGGTAGCGGGAGCCGACAATGAGCAGTTCTTC. Protein: CASSLVAGADNEQFF.

The sample holds many counts of this clonotype. The chain combines TRBV28 with TRBJ1-2, with TRBD1 matching over 8 bases. J gave up 7 bases and V 6 bases, and 4 bases lay outside the gene matches. Germline V gene sequence: CDR1 MDHEN, CDR2 SYDVKM. CDR3 length: 12 residues. The CDR3 nucleotides are TGTGCCAGCAGCGTAACAGGGGGTGGCTACACCTTC. Translated: CASSVTGGGYTF.

The chain carries TRBV27 and TRBJ1-2; TRBD1 is a possible D gene (5 bases). CDR1 MNHEY and CDR2 SMNVEV come from the germline V gene (reference sequence). This CDR3 region has 15 residues. V lost 5 bases and J lost 5, with 18 bases in between. The CDR3 DNA reads TGTGCCAGCAGTCGAGATACGACAGCGGGTTATGGCTACACCTTC. This translates into CASSRDTTAGYGYTF.

This clonotype was counted at least ten times. This chain joins TRBV28 and TRBJ1-1; TRBD1 might be the D (5 bases). CDR3 length: 13 residues. The V end was cut by 5 bases, the J end by 5 bases, with 12 bases between. Germline values: CDR1 MDHEN, CDR2 SYDVKM. CDR3 sequence reads: CASSPGGRTEAFF. The CDR3 nucleotides are TGTGCCAGCAGTCCTGGGGGAAGAACTGAAGCTTTCTTT.